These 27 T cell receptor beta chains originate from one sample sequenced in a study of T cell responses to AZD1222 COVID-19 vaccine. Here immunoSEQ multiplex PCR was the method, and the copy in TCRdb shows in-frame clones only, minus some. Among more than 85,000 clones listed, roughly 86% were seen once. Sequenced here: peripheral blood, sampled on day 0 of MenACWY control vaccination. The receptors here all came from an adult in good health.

This chain's CDR3 is CATSRDLDRDAYGYTF. The CDR3 bases are TGTGCCACCAGCAGAGATCTGGACAGGGACGCCTATGGCTACACCTTC. The J gene is TRBJ1-2, the V gene TRBV15; 8 bases line up with TRBD1. CDR1 and CDR2 from the germline V gene are LNHNV and YYDKDF (reference sequence). This CDR3 is 16 amino acids long. V lost 0 bases to trimming and J lost 4 bases; unmatched junction nucleotides: 7.

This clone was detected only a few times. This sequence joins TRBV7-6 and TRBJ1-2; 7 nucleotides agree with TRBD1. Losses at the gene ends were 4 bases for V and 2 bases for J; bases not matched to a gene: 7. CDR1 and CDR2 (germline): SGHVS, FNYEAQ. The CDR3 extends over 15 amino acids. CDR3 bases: TGTGCCAGCAGCTCGAACAGGGGAGGAAACTATGGCTACACCTTC. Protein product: CASSSNRGGNYGYTF.

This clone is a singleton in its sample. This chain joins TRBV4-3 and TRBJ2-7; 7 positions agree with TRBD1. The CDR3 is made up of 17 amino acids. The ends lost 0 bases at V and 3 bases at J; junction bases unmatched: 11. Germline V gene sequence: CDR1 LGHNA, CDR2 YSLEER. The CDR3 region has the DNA TGCGCCAGCAGCCAAGACCACAGGACAGGAGATTTCTACGAGCAGTACTTC. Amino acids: CASSQDHRTGDFYEQYF.

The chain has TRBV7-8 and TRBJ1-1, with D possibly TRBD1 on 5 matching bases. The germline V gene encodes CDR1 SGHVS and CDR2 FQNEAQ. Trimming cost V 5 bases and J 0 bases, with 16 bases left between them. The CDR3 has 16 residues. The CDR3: CASSTLVRVVNTEAFF. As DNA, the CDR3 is TGTGCCAGCAGCACATTGGTCAGGGTGGTGAACACTGAAGCTTTCTTT. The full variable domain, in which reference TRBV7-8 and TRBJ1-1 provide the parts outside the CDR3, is GAGVSQSPRYKVAKRGQDVALRCDPISGHVSLFWYQQALGQGPEFLTYFQNEAQLDKSGLPSDRFFAERPEGSVSTLKIQRTQQEDSAVYLCASSTLVRVVNTEAFFGQGTRLTVV.

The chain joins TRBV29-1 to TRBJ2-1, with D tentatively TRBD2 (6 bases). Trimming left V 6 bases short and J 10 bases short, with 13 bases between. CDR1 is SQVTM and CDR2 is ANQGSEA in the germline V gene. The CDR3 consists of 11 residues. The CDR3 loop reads CSVLRDLEQFF. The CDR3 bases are TGCAGCGTCCTCCGGGACTTGGAGCAGTTCTTC.

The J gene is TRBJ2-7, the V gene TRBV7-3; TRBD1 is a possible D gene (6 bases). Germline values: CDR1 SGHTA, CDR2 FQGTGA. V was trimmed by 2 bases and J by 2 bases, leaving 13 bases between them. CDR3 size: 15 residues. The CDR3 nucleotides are TGTGCCAGCAGCTTAGTCATACAGGGCGCCTACGAGCAGTACTTC. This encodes CASSLVIQGAYEQYF.

CDR3 nucleotides: TGCAGCGCCAGGGACGGAGGGAGGGAAAAACTGTTTTTT. This encodes CSARDGGREKLFF. The chain recombines TRBV29-1 with TRBJ1-4; a possible D gene is TRBD1 (5 bases). CDR1 SQVTM and CDR2 ANQGSEA come from the germline V gene. The CDR3 contains 13 residues. V lost 7 bases and J lost 8, with 17 bases in between.

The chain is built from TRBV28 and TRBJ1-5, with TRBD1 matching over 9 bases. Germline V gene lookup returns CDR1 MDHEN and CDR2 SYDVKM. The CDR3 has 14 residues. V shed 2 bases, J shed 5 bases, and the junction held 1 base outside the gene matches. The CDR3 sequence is CASSLGTGYQPQHF. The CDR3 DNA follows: TGTGCCAGCAGTTTAGGGACAGGGTATCAGCCCCAGCATTTT.

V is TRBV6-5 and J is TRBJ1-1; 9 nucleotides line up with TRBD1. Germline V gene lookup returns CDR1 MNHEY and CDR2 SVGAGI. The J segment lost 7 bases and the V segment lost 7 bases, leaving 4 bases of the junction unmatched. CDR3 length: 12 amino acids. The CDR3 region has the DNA TGTGCCAGCAAACAGGGGGCGGGTGAAGCTTTCTTT. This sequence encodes CASKQGAGEAFF.

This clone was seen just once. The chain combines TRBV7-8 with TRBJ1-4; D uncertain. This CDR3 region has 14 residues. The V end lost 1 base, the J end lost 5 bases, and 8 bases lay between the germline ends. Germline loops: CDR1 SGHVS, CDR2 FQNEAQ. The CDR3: CASSLGQRNEKLFF. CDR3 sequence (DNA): TGTGCCAGCAGCTTAGGGCAGCGGAATGAAAAACTGTTTTTT.

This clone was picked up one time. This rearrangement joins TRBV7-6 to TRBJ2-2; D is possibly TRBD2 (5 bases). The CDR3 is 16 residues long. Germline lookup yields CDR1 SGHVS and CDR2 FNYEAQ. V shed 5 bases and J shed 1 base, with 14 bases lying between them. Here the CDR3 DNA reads TGTGCCAGCAGCCCAGGCCCGGCGGGGAACACCGGGGAGCTGTTTTTT. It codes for CASSPGPAGNTGELFF.

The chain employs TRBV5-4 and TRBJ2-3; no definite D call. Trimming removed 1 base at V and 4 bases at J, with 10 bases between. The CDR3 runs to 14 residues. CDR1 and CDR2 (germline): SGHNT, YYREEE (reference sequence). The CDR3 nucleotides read TGTGCCAGCAGCTTGAACTACCCCCCAGATACGCAGTATTTT. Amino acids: CASSLNYPPDTQYF.

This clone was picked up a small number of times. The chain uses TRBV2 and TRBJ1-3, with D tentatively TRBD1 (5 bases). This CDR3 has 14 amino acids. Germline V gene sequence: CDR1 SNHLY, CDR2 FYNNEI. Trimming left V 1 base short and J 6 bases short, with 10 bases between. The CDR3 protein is CASSEDGGINTIYF. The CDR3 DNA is TGTGCCAGCAGTGAAGATGGGGGAATAAACACCATATATTTT. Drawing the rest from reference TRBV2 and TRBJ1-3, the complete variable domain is EPEVTQTPSHQVTQMGQEVILRCVPISNHLYFYWYRQILGQKVEFLVSFYNNEISEKSEIFDDQFSVERPDGSNFTLKIRSTKLEDSAMYFCASSEDGGINTIYFGEGSWLTVV.

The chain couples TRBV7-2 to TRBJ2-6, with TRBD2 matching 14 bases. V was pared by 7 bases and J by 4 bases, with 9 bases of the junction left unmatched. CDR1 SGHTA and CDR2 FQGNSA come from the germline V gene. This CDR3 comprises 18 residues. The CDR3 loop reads CASTRRLAGGLGANVLTF. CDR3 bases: TGTGCCAGCACCCGCAGACTAGCGGGGGGGCTCGGGGCCAACGTCCTGACTTTC.

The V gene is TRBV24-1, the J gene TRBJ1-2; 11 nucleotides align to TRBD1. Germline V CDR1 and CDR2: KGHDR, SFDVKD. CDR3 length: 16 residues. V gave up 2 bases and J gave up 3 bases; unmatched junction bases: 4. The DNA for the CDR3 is TGTGCCACCAGTGATTGGACAGGGGGCGACGACTATGGCTACACCTTC. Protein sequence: CATSDWTGGDDYGYTF.

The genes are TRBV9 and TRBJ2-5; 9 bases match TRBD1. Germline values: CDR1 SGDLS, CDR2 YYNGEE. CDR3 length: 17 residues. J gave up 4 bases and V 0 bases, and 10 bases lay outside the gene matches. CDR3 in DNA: TGTGCCAGCAGCGTAGGATCTGGGGGACAGGGTTTAGAGACCCAGTACTTC. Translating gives CASSVGSGGQGLETQYF.

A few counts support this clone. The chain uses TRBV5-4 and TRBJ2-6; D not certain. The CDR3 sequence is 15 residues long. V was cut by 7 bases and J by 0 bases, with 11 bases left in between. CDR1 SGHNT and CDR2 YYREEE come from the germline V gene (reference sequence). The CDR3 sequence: CASWATPSGANVLTF. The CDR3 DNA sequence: TGTGCCAGCTGGGCTACACCCTCTGGGGCCAACGTCCTGACTTTC. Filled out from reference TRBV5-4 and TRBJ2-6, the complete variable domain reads ETGVTQSPTHLIKTRGQQVTLRCSSQSGHNTVSWYQQALGQGPQFIFQYYREEENGRGNFPPRFSGLQFPNYSSELNVNALELDDSALYLCASWATPSGANVLTFGAGSRLTVL.

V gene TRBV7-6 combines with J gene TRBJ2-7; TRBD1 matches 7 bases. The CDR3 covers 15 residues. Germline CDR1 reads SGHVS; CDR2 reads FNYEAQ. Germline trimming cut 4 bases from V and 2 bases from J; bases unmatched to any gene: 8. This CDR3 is CASSSTGYSAYEQYF. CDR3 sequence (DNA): TGTGCCAGCAGCTCGACAGGGTATAGCGCCTACGAGCAGTACTTC.

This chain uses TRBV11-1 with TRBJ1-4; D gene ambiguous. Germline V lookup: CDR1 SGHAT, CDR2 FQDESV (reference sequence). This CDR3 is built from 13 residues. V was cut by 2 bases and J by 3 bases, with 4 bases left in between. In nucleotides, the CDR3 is TGTGCCAGCAGCTTATCGCCTAATGAAAAACTGTTTTTT. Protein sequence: CASSLSPNEKLFF.

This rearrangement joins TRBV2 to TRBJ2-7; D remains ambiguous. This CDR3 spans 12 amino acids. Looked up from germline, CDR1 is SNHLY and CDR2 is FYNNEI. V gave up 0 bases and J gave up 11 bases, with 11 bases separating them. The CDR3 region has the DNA TGTGCCAGCAGTGAAGCGTGGGCAGCCAAGTACTTC. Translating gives CASSEAWAAKYF.

The CDR3 DNA is TGTGCCAGCAGCTTGGCTATTATAGGGTCTTCTGGAAACACCATATATTTT. This codes for CASSLAIIGSSGNTIYF. The rearrangement joins TRBV5-5 to TRBJ1-3, with D hard to call. CDR3 length: 17 residues. Germline CDR1 reads SGHKS; CDR2 reads YYEKEE (reference sequence). The germline V and J ends were trimmed by 0 bases and 1 base, with 14 bases remaining between them.

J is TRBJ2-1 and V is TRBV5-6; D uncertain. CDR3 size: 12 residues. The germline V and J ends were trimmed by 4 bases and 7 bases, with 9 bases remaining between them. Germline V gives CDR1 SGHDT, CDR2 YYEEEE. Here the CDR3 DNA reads TGTGCCAGCAGCCTCCCCAATAATGAGCAGTTCTTC. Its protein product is CASSLPNNEQFF.

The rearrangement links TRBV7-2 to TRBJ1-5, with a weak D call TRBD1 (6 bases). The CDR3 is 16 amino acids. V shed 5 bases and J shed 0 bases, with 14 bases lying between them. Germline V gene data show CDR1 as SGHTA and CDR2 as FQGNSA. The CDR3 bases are TGTGCCAGCAGCCCCCAACAGGGCTATAGCAATCAGCCCCAGCATTTT. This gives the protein CASSPQQGYSNQPQHF.

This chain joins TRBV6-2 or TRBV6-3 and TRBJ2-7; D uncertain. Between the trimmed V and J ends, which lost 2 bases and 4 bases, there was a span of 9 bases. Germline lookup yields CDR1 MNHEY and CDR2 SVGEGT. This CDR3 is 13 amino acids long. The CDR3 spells CASSYMETYEQYF. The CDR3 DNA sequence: TGTGCCAGCAGTTACATGGAAACATACGAGCAGTACTTC.

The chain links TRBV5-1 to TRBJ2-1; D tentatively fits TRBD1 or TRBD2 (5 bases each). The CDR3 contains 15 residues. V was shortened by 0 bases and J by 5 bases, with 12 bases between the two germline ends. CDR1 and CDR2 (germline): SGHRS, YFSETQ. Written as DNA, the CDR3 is TGCGCCAGCAGCTTGGATCAGGTGGGGGACAATGAGCAGTTCTTC. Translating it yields CASSLDQVGDNEQFF.

CDR3 amino acids: CASGLVLGGRTEAFF. The CDR3 nucleotides are TGTGCTAGTGGTTTGGTACTTGGGGGGCGGACTGAAGCTTTCTTT. The V call is TRBV12-5, the J call TRBJ1-1; D might be TRBD1 (6 bases). Germline assignment: CDR1 LGHNT and CDR2 FRNRAP. This CDR3 has 15 residues. Deletions cut 0 bases from V and 5 bases from J, with 13 bases between.

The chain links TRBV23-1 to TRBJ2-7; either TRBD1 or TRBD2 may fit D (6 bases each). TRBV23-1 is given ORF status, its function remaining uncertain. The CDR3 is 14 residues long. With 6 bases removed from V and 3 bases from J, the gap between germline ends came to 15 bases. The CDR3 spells CASSPPRGGYEQYF. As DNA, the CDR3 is TGCGCCAGCAGCCCTCCCAGGGGAGGCTACGAGCAGTACTTC.